The 17 T cell receptor beta chains listed next were all sequenced from one sample in a study of Ad26.COV2.S vaccination and SARS-CoV-2 variants. Assay used: immunoSEQ multiplex PCR; TCRdb lists only in-frame clones, some missing. In the table there are 380,000 or so clones, 88% of which are singletons. Treatment indicated: about 20 received Ad26.COV2.S at low or high dose, single or two shots; about 5 received placebo; per-sample allocation not given. The investigators took samples on day 63 after the first vaccine or placebo injection. The sequencing here drew on peripheral blood, taken in a trial of Ad26.COV2.S vaccine versus placebo. The receptors shown here come from a person between 18 and 65 years old who received the Ad26.COV2.S COVID-19 vaccine or a placebo.

In its sample, this clone was seen once. The chain uses TRBV19 and TRBJ2-5, with TRBD1 identical over 7 bases. V dropped 3 bases and J dropped 0; count of bases not matched to a gene: 4. There are 15 residues in the CDR3. Germline CDR1 reads LNHDA; CDR2 reads SQIVND (reference sequence). The CDR3 sequence is CASSIGQDYQETQYF. The DNA for the CDR3 is TGTGCCAGTAGTATCGGACAGGACTACCAAGAGACCCAGTACTTC.

V and J are TRBV27 and TRBJ1-2, with TRBD1 identical over 8 bases. The CDR3 has 15 amino acids. Germline CDR1 is MNHEY and CDR2 is SMNVEV (reference sequence). With 3 bases clipped from V and 6 bases from J, the junction kept 9 bases outside the gene matches. The CDR3 sequence: CASSLYRGIRDGYTF. CDR3 DNA: TGTGCCAGCAGTTTGTACAGGGGGATCCGTGATGGCTACACCTTC.

The rearrangement joins TRBV9 to TRBJ2-2, with a tentative D call TRBD1 (6 bases). The CDR3 covers 15 residues. V lost 3 bases and J lost 0, with 9 bases in between. Germline V lookup: CDR1 SGDLS, CDR2 YYNGEE. The CDR3 DNA is TGTGCCAGCAGCGGTGGGGGCTCGAACACCGGGGAGCTGTTTTTT. Translation gives CASSGGGSNTGELFF.

The chain has TRBV19 and TRBJ1-5, with D possibly being TRBD1 (5 bases). The CDR3 has 12 residues. Germline V CDR1 and CDR2: LNHDA, SQIVND (reference sequence). The V gene lost 5 bases and the J gene lost 6 bases, with 8 bases spanning the gap. DNA for the CDR3: TGTGCCAGTAGTGGGGCAGCTCAGCCCCAGCATTTT. Encoded protein: CASSGAAQPQHF.

The rearrangement links TRBV3-1 (or the pseudogene TRBV3-2) to TRBJ1-2; D unclear. CDR3 length: 14 amino acids. Per the germline V gene, CDR1 is LGHDT and CDR2 is YNNKEL (reference sequence). Trimming stripped 1 base from V and 5 bases from J, with 11 bases between. The CDR3 region has the DNA TGTGCCAGCAGCCAAGCCGAGCAAAGGTATGGCTACACCTTC. It is translated as CASSQAEQRYGYTF.

Concerning this clone itself: A junction end diverges from the germline sequence, so it may reflect a read error. The chain couples TRBV6-4 to TRBJ2-4, with TRBD2 as a possible D gene (6 bases). This CDR3 contains 14 residues. Germline CDR1 and CDR2: MRHNA and SNTAGT. This CDR3 is CASRNELGTQRANF. CDR3 DNA: TGTGCCAGCAGAAACGAACTAGGGACTCAGAGGGCGAACTTC.

V is TRBV7-3 and J is TRBJ2-6; weak D call: TRBD1 (5 bases). The CDR3 spans 16 residues. From germline, CDR1 is SGHTA and CDR2 FQGTGA. Trimming stripped 2 bases from V and 2 bases from J, with 10 bases between. CDR3 bases: TGTGCCAGCAGCTTACAACAGGTCGCTGGGGCCAACGTCCTGACTTTC. Amino acids: CASSLQQVAGANVLTF.

V and J are TRBV23-1 and TRBJ1-1, with a tentative D call TRBD1 (6 bases). TRBV23-1 is annotated as an ORF whose role is uncertain. The V end lost 7 bases, the J end lost 7 bases, and 13 bases lay between the germline ends. The CDR3 has 12 residues. This CDR3 reads CASTQGSFEAFF. Written as DNA, the CDR3 is TGCGCCAGCACCCAGGGGAGTTTTGAAGCTTTCTTT.

The chain uses TRBV24-1 and TRBJ2-1; 8 positions match TRBD1. CDR1 and CDR2 (germline): KGHDR, SFDVKD. J gave up 15 bases and V 4 bases, and 7 bases lay outside the gene matches. The length of the CDR3 is 12 residues. In nucleotides, the CDR3 is TGTGCCACCAGTGACCTTGGACAGGGCCGGTTCTTC. Its translation is CATSDLGQGRFF.

This chain joins TRBV7-6 and TRBJ2-3; 7 nucleotides agree with TRBD2. This CDR3 is built from 15 residues. Germline CDR1 is SGHVS and CDR2 is FNYEAQ. V shed 3 bases and J 6 bases; nucleotides not matched to a gene: 9. The DNA for the CDR3 is TGTGCCAGCAGCTTGACCGGGACTACGAGGGATACGCAGTATTTT. It encodes CASSLTGTTRDTQYF. Drawing the rest from reference TRBV7-6 and TRBJ2-3, the complete variable domain is GAGVSQSPRYKVTKRGQDVALRCDPISGHVSLYWYRQALGQGPEFLTYFNYEAQQDKSGLPNDRFSAERPEGSISTLTIQRTEQRDSAMYRCASSLTGTTRDTQYFGPGTRLTVL.

The rearrangement links TRBV7-6 to TRBJ2-6; 10 bases match TRBD2. Germline V gene sequence: CDR1 SGHVS, CDR2 FNYEAQ. Germline trimming cut 1 base from V and 2 bases from J; bases unmatched to any gene: 8. The CDR3 runs 19 residues. In DNA form, the CDR3 reads TGTGCCAGCAGCTTAGAAGTAGCGGGGGGAATTGCTGGGGCCAACGTCCTGACTTTC. Translation gives CASSLEVAGGIAGANVLTF. Together with reference TRBV7-6 and TRBJ2-6, the CDR3 gives the full variable domain: GAGVSQSPRYKVTKRGQDVALRCDPISGHVSLYWYRQALGQGPEFLTYFNYEAQQDKSGLPNDRFSAERPEGSISTLTIQRTEQRDSAMYRCASSLEVAGGIAGANVLTFGAGSRLTVL.

The chain has TRBV27 and TRBJ2-1; 7 bases are a match to TRBD2. The CDR3 is 18 amino acids. J gave up 7 bases and V 3 bases, and 18 bases lay outside the gene matches. CDR1 MNHEY and CDR2 SMNVEV come from the germline V gene (reference sequence). CDR3 loop: CASSLLQGSTGLKNEQFF. The CDR3 bases are TGTGCCAGCAGTTTGCTGCAGGGTTCAACGGGACTAAAGAATGAGCAGTTCTTC.

This clone was detected only a few times. The J gene is TRBJ1-5, the V gene TRBV29-1, with D possibly being TRBD1 (5 bases). V lost 4 bases and J 7 bases, leaving 14 bases between the germline ends. The germline V gene encodes CDR1 SQVTM and CDR2 ANQGSEA. This CDR3 has 13 residues. CDR3 sequence: CSVGQGLVQPQHF. As DNA, the CDR3 is TGCAGCGTTGGGCAGGGACTGGTCCAGCCCCAGCATTTT.

V gene TRBV9 combines with J gene TRBJ1-6; maybe TRBD1 (5 bases). This CDR3 contains 15 residues. Germline loops: CDR1 SGDLS, CDR2 YYNGEE. The V end lost 5 bases, the J end lost 8 bases, and 17 bases lay between the germline ends. The CDR3 DNA sequence: TGTGCCAGCAGTGCCACAGGCCCCGGGGATTCACCCCTCCACTTT. It yields the protein CASSATGPGDSPLHF.

In its sample, this clone was seen once. V usage is TRBV28 and J usage is TRBJ1-4, with 7 bases fitting TRBD1. This CDR3 spans 14 amino acids. CDR1 and CDR2 (germline): MDHEN, SYDVKM. V lost 6 bases, J lost 4 bases, and 5 bases stayed unmatched. In DNA form, the CDR3 reads TGTGCCAGCAGCTACAGGGGCCTTAATGAAAAACTGTTTTTT. It encodes CASSYRGLNEKLFF.

V gene TRBV19 combines with J gene TRBJ2-7, with 13 positions matching TRBD2. Trimming cost V 5 bases and J 7 bases; bases outside gene matches: 14. CDR3 length equals 17 residues. Germline CDR1 reads LNHDA; CDR2 reads SQIVND (reference sequence). The CDR3 DNA follows: TGTGCCAGTAGTCCAAGGACTAGCGGGAGAGGACAACGGGAGCAGTACTTC. Residues: CASSPRTSGRGQREQYF.

V and J are TRBV2 and TRBJ2-7, with D perhaps TRBD1 (6 bases). The V gene's germline CDR1 is SNHLY and CDR2 FYNNEI. This CDR3 region has 15 residues. With 0 bases removed from V and 7 bases from J, the gap between germline ends came to 16 bases. CDR3 coding DNA: TGTGCCAGCAGTGAAGCGGGGGCAGAAACAGAGGAGCAGTACTTC. As protein: CASSEAGAETEEQYF.